This TCR beta chain comes out of a study of cytomegalovirus exposure and HLA in healthy donors (TCRdb year 2017). About the study as a whole: In an earlier analysis of around 540 of the donors, 250 to 300 Gb of sequence data and 117 million unique TCR beta sequences from 150 million to 200 million T cells were reported. An early release that covered some 640 HLA-typed donors contained about 300 gigabases of sequencing data and tens of millions of unique TCR sequences. The genetic ancestry cluster associated with self-reported Caucasian donors included 80% to 90% of the 300 to 450 genotyped donors. The study aimed to test whether signatures of past pathogen exposure could be identified by cataloging public T cell receptors. The T cell repertoires of under 750 subjects were profiled by immunosequencing and related to cytomegalovirus serostatus. Along with the roughly 610-subject first cohort, a separate validation cohort of about 110 different subjects was used. To predict cytomegalovirus infection status, the study combined high-throughput TCR immunosequencing, statistical association of individual TCRs with disease status, and machine learning. To study patterns of TCR occurrence, a later analysis re-analyzed previously published TCR beta repertoires from 500 to 850 donors and added high-resolution HLA genotyping. In the later analysis, no new phenotypic data were used to find candidate immune exposures; instead, reliance was placed on TCR beta sequences and their occurrence across donors. In an earlier analysis of about 590 of the donors, high-throughput TCR beta sequencing was used to judge whether each TCR beta V gene segment behaved as functional or pseudogenic. Donor age, sex, ethnicity and CMV serostatus were compiled alongside the repertoire data. In a later genetic analysis, genome-wide SNP genotypes for about 55% of the roughly 700 donors were used, and that subset was treated as a discovery cohort. All discovery cohort repertoires had been generated using a single sequencing platform. Both class I and class II loci were covered by HLA typing, at four-digit resolution. The number of donors typed differed by locus, with roughly 620-630 for A, B, C, DRB1 and DQB1, around 500 for DQA1, approximately 580 for DPA1, and around 460 for DPB1. Roughly five DR-DQ haplotypes were handled as single units for association and clustering because linkage in the cohort was strong. Across under 500 genotyped donors of the cohort, an average of approximately 200,000 unique TCR beta nucleotide sequences per donor were sequenced, and about a sixth of those sequences were non-productive.

On this clone: The antigen it recognizes is unknown.

Here is what the overall study found, with its caveats: It was suggested by the authors that the approach could potentially be generalized to other disease states and immunological phenotypes. In a later analysis, the rate of TCR association differed among HLA loci, with DRB1 alleles having the most associated TCRs and HLA-C alleles having the fewest. A cluster of highly shared sequence variants was judged likely to be a technical artifact of the sequencing pipeline. Broadly in line with IMGT annotations, most TCR beta V segments showed up in productive rearrangements about 87% or about 30% of the time in an earlier analysis of around 550 of the donors. In a later analysis, HLA-associated TCR beta chains showed more clonal expansion and lower generation probabilities than non-associated chains that were equally common. The only immune exposure information available for the cohort was CMV serostatus. Sequencing depth was assumed to be roughly uniform across donors in the presence/absence analyses, though that assumption may not hold. The study listed 150 to 200 TCR beta chains as associated with cytomegalovirus. Compared with the roughly 720-donor mean, donors in an Asian-associated ancestry cluster had fewer N-insertions in productive TCRs, according to a later genetic analysis. Some IMGT-functional V segments, including TRBV6-2 and TRBV6-3, could not be distinguished by the 87-base-pair reads and were therefore excluded. In this cohort, only TCR beta chains were sequenced, and detectable features were limited by the absence of alpha or paired-chain data. Correlated functional status among segregating V segments might reflect linkage disequilibrium, but an unknown experimental factor could not be ruled out. Assigning TCR associations to individual alleles was difficult when HLA alleles, especially DR and DQ, strongly co-occurred. Because counts were too low, about 18 rarely observed V segments, including chromosome 9 orphons, were left out of the earlier analysis of roughly 600 of the donors. A further reported finding was that TCR beta sequences accurately predicted the HLA-A and HLA-B alleles for most subjects in the first cohort. In both the original and validation cohorts, the classifier was reported to diagnose cytomegalovirus status with high specificity and sensitivity. Several of the top co-occurrence clusters appeared to be linked to parvovirus B19, influenza, CMV and Epstein-Barr virus, according to a later analysis. An association between a missense DCLRE1C variant and V-gene and J-gene trimming of TCR beta chains was found in a later genetic analysis and replicated in an independent cohort. According to a later analysis, most CMV-associated TCR beta chains appeared to be HLA-restricted, and the HLA associations seemed to be driven largely by CMV exposure. In vitro tests confirmed that three of the cytomegalovirus-associated TCR beta chains recognize cytomegalovirus antigens. Because HLA typing was unavailable for some donors at each locus, only the typed subset was used in association tests. While some public TCRs were present in many individuals, most TCR sequences turned up only very rarely across donors. At a false discovery rate of 0.05, a later analysis linked under 20,000 TCR beta sequences to specific HLA alleles.

Preparation of the library involved the immunoSEQ multiplex PCR assay. A mixture of 60 forward primers for TCR Vbeta segments and 13 reverse primers for TCR Jbeta segments was used in the multiplex PCR. Amplification of the CDR3 region of rearranged TCR beta genes was performed with a multiplex PCR assay on genomic DNA. Amplified TCR beta libraries were sequenced as 87-base-pair reads on the Illumina HiSeq System. The authors' analysis ran thus. Across the 670 or so repertoires, a later analysis counted about 81 million unique TCR beta chains, some 11 million of which were shared by at least two donors. To remove PCR and sequencing errors, raw reads were error-corrected and collapsed into unique sequences using a nearest-neighbor algorithm that merged closely related sequences. CDR3 sequences were aligned to IMGT reference sequences to assign V, D and J gene segments. For a sequence to be retained, at least a six-nucleotide match to both a V gene segment and a J gene segment was required. Rearrangements were classified as productive when the CDR3 lacked stop codons and remained in frame with V and J, and all other rearrangements were classified as non-productive. Following IMGT convention, CDR3 was defined as the stretch from the second conserved V-encoded cysteine to the conserved J-encoded phenylalanine. The earlier analysis of a few hundred of the donors excluded sequences that lacked an unambiguous match to a single V gene segment. An earlier analysis of a few hundred of the donors called V segments functional above 56.7% productive rearrangements and segregating when the between-donor standard deviation exceeded 5%. To diagnose cytomegalovirus status from the catalog of TCR beta chain sequences, a statistical classification framework was built. A later analysis assigned V and J genes by comparing TCR nucleotide sequences with IMGT/GENE-DB human TR gene sequences. The TCRdist pipeline was used in a later analysis to assign CDR3 sequences and most-parsimonious VDJ recombination scenarios. In a later analysis, each TCR beta chain was defined by its CDR3 amino acid sequence together with its V-gene family, and reads without a unique V-gene family were excluded. A later analysis removed 500 to 650 highly shared, low-generation-probability nucleotide sequences to deal with suspected cross-contamination and a sequencing artifact. In a later analysis, a clonal expansion index for each public chain was calculated from normalized within-repertoire ranks of inferred template counts. In a later analysis, generation probabilities were computed using a VDJ recombination model fitted to out-of-frame rearrangements, and the results were checked against IGoR. A later analysis scored TCR-TCR, TCR-HLA and TCR-CMV co-occurrence with hypergeometric tests, applying a repertoire-size bias correction to TCR pairs. In a later analysis, false discovery rates were estimated by permuting HLA or CMV assignments 20 times. A later analysis grouped co-occurring TCRs with DBSCAN, adding TCRdist sequence similarity when clustering within HLA-allele-positive subsets. Repertoires with fewer than 30,000 or more than 120,000 public chains were left out of co-occurrence clustering, as were a few repertoires with anomalous nucleotide sharing. As stored in TCRdb, this immuneACCESS dataset retains in-frame rearrangements with V and J assigned. A fraction of the clones does not appear; measured against another copy, unresolved V genes explain less than half of the discrepancy, and the remainder lacks a known reason. V and J calls and clone size are copied from that table; D and trimming were computed from the DNA. This specimen's table enumerates more than 60,000 clones. Of the sample, roughly 15% is held by the ten largest clones.

The cohort was made up of approximately 670 healthy bone marrow donors. At the time of sampling, every cohort member was nominally healthy, though immune exposures that went unrecorded were likely present. The donor tested CMV seronegative, placing the donor among the roughly 400 seronegative members of the cohort. Every donor gave a peripheral blood sample, and the peripheral blood mononuclear cells from that sample were used for TCR beta sequencing. The Qiagen DNeasy Blood Extraction Kit was used to extract genomic DNA from the blood cell samples. The CDR3, from cysteine to phenylalanine, totals 13 residues. Only CDR3 DNA remains: 39 bases, in frame from the first base. Looking up the germline V gene yields CDR1 KGHSH and CDR2 LQKENI. V loses 2 bases of germline sequence and J loses 2 bases, and the interval between the two ends is 7 bases.

The V gene is TRBV18 and the J gene is TRBJ2-7; the best D guess is TRBD1, with 5 bases matching. What was sequenced was PBMCs. The receptor comes from a boy aged 5-17 years in good health and CMV-seronegative. The bases read TGTGCCAGCTCACCAGAGACAGCCTACGAGCAGTACTTC. Translated, it reads CASSPETAYEQYF. Outside the CDR3, residues come from the reference TRBV18 and TRBJ2-7 proteins, so the full variable domain is: NAGVMQNPRHLVRRRGQEARLRCSPMKGHSHVYWYRQLPEEGLKFMVYLQKENIIDESGMPKERFSAEFPKEGPSILRIQQVVRGDSAAYFCASSPETAYEQYFGPGTRLTVT.